This is a list of T cell receptor beta chains from one sample in a study of long-term antiretroviral therapy in people with HIV. Clones were read by immunoSEQ multiplex PCR, and TCRdb kept only the in-frame ones, dropping some. The table has about 24,000 clones, 95% seen once. The material sequenced was unsorted PBMCs, taken just over 4.8 years after starting antiretroviral therapy. These receptors all stem from a woman aged 45 to 65 with HIV. Both conserved end residues are part of each CDR3. The D gene is left open where the match is weak. Some rows have no size entry. The others give once, few or many, or a class for an expanded clone.

clone size	J gene	CDR3 length	V gene	D gene	CDR3 DNA	CDR3 protein
-	TRBJ2-3	18	TRBV15	TRBD1	TGTGCCACCAGCAGCGGGGTCAACAGGGGCCGGAGGACAGATACGCAGTATTTT	CATSSGVNRGRRTDTQYF
once	TRBJ2-1	17	TRBV5-1	TRBD1	TGCGCCAGCAGCTTGGCCATAGGGACAGGGGCGTACAATGAGCAGTTCTTC	CASSLAIGTGAYNEQFF
-	TRBJ2-7	14	TRBV5-4	TRBD2	TGTGCCAGCAGCGCCTATGGACTAGCCTTCGAGCAGTACTTC	CASSAYGLAFEQYF
-	TRBJ2-3	15	TRBV7-7	TRBD2	TGTGCCAGCAGCCCCGGACTAGCGGGGGGGGATACGCAGTATTTT	CASSPGLAGGDTQYF
-	TRBJ2-5	18	TRBV7-6	TRBD2	TGTGCCAGCAGCTTTTTCCACCCGACTAGCGGAACCCAAGAGACCCAGTACTTC	CASSFFHPTSGTQETQYF
-	TRBJ1-1	14	TRBV5-1	-	TGCGCCAGCAGCTACATCCCCATCGACCGGGAAGCTTTCTTT	CASSYIPIDREAFF
-	TRBJ2-6	14	TRBV6-5	-	TGTGCCAGCAGGACAGGAGCTGGGGCCAACGTCCTGACTTTC	CASRTGAGANVLTF
-	TRBJ2-7	14	TRBV27	-	TGTGCCAGCAGTTTATCTATCGGACCCTACGAGCAGTACTTC	CASSLSIGPYEQYF
-	TRBJ1-5	13	TRBV7-2	TRBD1	TGTGCCAGCAGCCGGACAGGGAATCAGCCCCAGCATTTT	CASSRTGNQPQHF
-	TRBJ2-7	16	TRBV5-4	TRBD2	TGTGCCAGCAGCCAAGGGTCGAGCGGGAGTATCGACGAGCAGTACTTC	CASSQGSSGSIDEQYF
-	TRBJ2-1	16	TRBV11-2	TRBD1	TGTGCCAGCAGCTCAAGGGACAGGGAATCCTACAATGAGCAGTTCTTC	CASSSRDRESYNEQFF
once	TRBJ1-1	12	TRBV5-1	-	TGCGCCAGCCAGATAATACAGGGCGAAGCTTTCTTT	CASQIIQGEAFF
-	TRBJ2-7	15	TRBV6-5	TRBD2	TGTGCCAGCAGTTTCCAAGCGGGAGGTCTTTACGAGCAGTACTTC	CASSFQAGGLYEQYF
-	TRBJ1-2	19	TRBV7-8	-	TGTGCCAGCAGCTTAGATAGGTACGCAGGGCAGATGACTAACTATGGCTACACCTTC	CASSLDRYAGQMTNYGYTF
-	TRBJ2-3	16	TRBV6-6	TRBD2	TGTGCCAGCAGTTACGGTAGCGGGACTCTCACAGATACGCAGTATTTT	CASSYGSGTLTDTQYF
-	TRBJ1-5	15	TRBV15	-	TGTGCCACCAGCAGAGGGGTCGATAGCAATCAGCCCCAGCATTTT	CATSRGVDSNQPQHF
-	TRBJ2-1	16	TRBV19	-	TGTGCCAGTAGTATAGAAATCCTGACGGATTACAATGAGCAGTTCTTC	CASSIEILTDYNEQFF
-	TRBJ1-2	14	TRBV6-1	-	TGTGCCAGCTCAAGGTTGGAAGCTAACTATGGCTACACCTTC	CASSRLEANYGYTF
-	TRBJ1-5	14	TRBV19	-	TGTGCCAGTAGTATCGACTATAGCAATCAGCCCCAGCATTTT	CASSIDYSNQPQHF
-	TRBJ1-5	14	TRBV15	-	TGTGCCACCAGCCTCGGGCCGGGATCGCAGCCCCAGCATTTT	CATSLGPGSQPQHF
-	TRBJ2-3	17	TRBV19	-	TGTGCCAGTAGTAACACACCGGGACACCAAGTCACAGATACGCAGTATTTT	CASSNTPGHQVTDTQYF
-	TRBJ1-2	15	TRBV6-5	TRBD1	TGTGCCAGCAGTTACTCGAACCAGGGGGGCTATGGCTACACCTTC	CASSYSNQGGYGYTF
-	TRBJ2-4	14	TRBV2	-	TGTGCCAGCAGTGCGGAGGGCACCCCCAACATTCAGTACTTC	CASSAEGTPNIQYF
-	TRBJ1-1	14	TRBV6-6	TRBD1	TGTGCCAGCAGCCAAACAGGGGGCTTGACTGAAGCTTTCTTT	CASSQTGGLTEAFF
-	TRBJ1-2	12	TRBV9	-	TGTGCCAGCAGCGTAGGGGGCTATGGCTACACCTTC	CASSVGGYGYTF
once	TRBJ2-7	13	TRBV4-1	TRBD2	TGCGCCAGCAGCCTAGCGGGGCTCTACGAGCAGTACTTC	CASSLAGLYEQYF